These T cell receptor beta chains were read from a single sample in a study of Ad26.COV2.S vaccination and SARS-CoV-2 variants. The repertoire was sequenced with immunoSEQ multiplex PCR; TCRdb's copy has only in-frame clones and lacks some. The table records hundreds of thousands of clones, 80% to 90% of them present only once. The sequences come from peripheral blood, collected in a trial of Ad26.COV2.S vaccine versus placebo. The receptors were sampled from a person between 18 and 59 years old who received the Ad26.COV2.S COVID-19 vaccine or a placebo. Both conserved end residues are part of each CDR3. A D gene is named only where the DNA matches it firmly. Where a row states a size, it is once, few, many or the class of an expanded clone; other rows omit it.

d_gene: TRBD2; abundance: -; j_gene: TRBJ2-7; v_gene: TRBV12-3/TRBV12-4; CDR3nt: TGTGCCAGCAGAGAGCGGGGGACCTACGAGCAGTACTTC; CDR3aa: CASRERGTYEQYF
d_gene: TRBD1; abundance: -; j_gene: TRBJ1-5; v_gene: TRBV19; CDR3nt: TGTGCCAGTAGTGTCTACAGGGGGACCACCAATCAGCCCCAGCATTTT; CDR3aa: CASSVYRGTTNQPQHF
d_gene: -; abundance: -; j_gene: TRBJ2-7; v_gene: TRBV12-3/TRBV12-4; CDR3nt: TGTGCCAGCAGTTTAAGGTCAGGCGAGCAGTACTTC; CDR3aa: CASSLRSGEQYF
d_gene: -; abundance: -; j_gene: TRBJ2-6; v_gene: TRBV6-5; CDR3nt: TGTGCCAGCAGTTACTCTTGGGCGGCTGGGGCCAACGTCCTGACTTTC; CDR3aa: CASSYSWAAGANVLTF
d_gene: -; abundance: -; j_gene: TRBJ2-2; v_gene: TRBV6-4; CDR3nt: TGTGCCAGCAGTGACTCGGGCATCACCGGGGAGCTGTTTTTT; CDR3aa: CASSDSGITGELFF
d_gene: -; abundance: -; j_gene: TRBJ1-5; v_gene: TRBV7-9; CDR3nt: TGTGCCAGCAGCTCCTTTGATCAGCCCCAGCATTTT; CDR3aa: CASSSFDQPQHF
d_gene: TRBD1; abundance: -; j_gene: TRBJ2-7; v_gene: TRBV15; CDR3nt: TGTGCCACCAGCAGAGCCATCGGACAGGGCCGCTACGAGCAGTACTTC; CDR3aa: CATSRAIGQGRYEQYF
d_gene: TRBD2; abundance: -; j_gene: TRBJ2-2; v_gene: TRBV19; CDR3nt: TGTGCCAGTAGTATTGGGCGGGGGGGGGTTAACACCGGGGAGCTGTTTTTT; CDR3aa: CASSIGRGGVNTGELFF
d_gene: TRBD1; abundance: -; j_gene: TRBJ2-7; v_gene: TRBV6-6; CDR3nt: TGTGCCAGCAGTTACGCGACAGGGGGCTACGAGCAGTACTTC; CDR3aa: CASSYATGGYEQYF
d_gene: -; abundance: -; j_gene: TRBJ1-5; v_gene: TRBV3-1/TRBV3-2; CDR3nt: TGTGCCAGCAGCCAAGGGGGCGAAAGCAATCAGCCCCAGCATTTT; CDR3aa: CASSQGGESNQPQHF
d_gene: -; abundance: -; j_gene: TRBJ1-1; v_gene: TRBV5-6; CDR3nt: TGTGCCAGCAGCTTGGGCGGGGGTGGCACTGAAGCTTTCTTT; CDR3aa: CASSLGGGGTEAFF
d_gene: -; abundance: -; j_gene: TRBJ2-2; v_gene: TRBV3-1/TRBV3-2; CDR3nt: TGTGCCAGCAGCCAAGTAAACACCGGGGAGCTGTTTTTT; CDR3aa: CASSQVNTGELFF
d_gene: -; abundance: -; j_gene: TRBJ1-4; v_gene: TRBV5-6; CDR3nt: TGTGCCAGCAGCTTGGGCGCCTATGAAAAACTGTTTTTT; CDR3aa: CASSLGAYEKLFF
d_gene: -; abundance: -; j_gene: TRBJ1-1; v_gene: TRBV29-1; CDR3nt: TGCAGCGTTGATTGGGGAGATGAAGCTTTCTTT; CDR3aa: CSVDWGDEAFF
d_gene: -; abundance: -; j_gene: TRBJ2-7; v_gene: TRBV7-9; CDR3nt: TGTGCCAGCAGCCCTTTCGGGCCTTCCTACGAGCAGTACTTC; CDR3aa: CASSPFGPSYEQYF
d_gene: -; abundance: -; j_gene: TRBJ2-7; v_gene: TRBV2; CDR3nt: TGTGCCAGCAGTGAAAGTTATGTGTACGAGCAGTACTTC; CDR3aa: CASSESYVYEQYF
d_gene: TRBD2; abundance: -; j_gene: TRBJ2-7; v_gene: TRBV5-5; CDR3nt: TGTGCCAGCAGCTTGCAGCGGGAGGTAGTCGAGCAGTACTTC; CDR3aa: CASSLQREVVEQYF
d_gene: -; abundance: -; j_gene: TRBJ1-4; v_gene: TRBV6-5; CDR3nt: TGTGCCAGCAGTTACCCTAGCCGAACTAATGAAAAACTGTTTTTT; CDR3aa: CASSYPSRTNEKLFF
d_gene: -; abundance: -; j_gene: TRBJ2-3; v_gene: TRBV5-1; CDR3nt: TGCGCCAGCAGCGTTTCCGGCTTAACGGATACGCAGTATTTT; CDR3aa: CASSVSGLTDTQYF
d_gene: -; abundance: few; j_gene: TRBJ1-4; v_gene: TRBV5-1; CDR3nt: TGCGCCAGCAGCTTGTTGGGACGGGGCGATGAAAAACTGTTTTTT; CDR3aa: CASSLLGRGDEKLFF
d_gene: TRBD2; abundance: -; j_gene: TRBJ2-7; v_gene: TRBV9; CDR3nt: TGTGCCAGCAGCGTGGGGGACTACCCCACTTACGAGCAGTACTTC; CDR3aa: CASSVGDYPTYEQYF
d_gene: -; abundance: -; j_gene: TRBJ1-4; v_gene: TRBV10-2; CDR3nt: TGCGCCAGCTATAATGAAAAACTGTTTTTT; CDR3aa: CASYNEKLFF
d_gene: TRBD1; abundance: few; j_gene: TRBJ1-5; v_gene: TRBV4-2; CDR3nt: TGTGCCAGCAGCCAGGGACAGGGGGGTTCTCAGCCCCAGCATTTT; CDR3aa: CASSQGQGGSQPQHF
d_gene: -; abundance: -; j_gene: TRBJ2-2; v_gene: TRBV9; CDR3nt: TGTGCCAGCAGGGATCCCAGGGACACCGGGGAGCTGTTTTTT; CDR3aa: CASRDPRDTGELFF
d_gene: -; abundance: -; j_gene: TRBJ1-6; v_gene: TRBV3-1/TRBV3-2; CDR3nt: TGTGCCAGCAGCCAGATCCAGGGCGTACGTAATAATTCACCCCTCCACTTT; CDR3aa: CASSQIQGVRNNSPLHF
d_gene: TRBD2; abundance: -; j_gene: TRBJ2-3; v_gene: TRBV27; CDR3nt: TGTGCCAGCAGTCAGGCAGCGGGAGTAAAAACGTGGACAGATACGCAGTATTTT; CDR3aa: CASSQAAGVKTWTDTQYF
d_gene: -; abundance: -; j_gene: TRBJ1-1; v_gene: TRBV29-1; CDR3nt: TGCAGCGTTGGAGGGAGGTTCTCGCCTGAAGCTTTCTTT; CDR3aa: CSVGGRFSPEAFF
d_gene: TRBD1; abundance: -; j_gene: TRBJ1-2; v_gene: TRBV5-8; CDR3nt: TGTGCCAGCAGCCTAGATCCGGGACAGATTAACTATGGCTACACCTTC; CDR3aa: CASSLDPGQINYGYTF
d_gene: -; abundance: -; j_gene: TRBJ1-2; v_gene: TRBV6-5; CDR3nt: TGTGCCAGCAGTAGGGACCCGGTCGTTAACTATGGCTACACCTTC; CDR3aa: CASSRDPVVNYGYTF
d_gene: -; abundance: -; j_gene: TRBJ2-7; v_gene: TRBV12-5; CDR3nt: TGTGCTAGTGGTTCCAGCTACACCTACGAGCAGTACTTC; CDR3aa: CASGSSYTYEQYF
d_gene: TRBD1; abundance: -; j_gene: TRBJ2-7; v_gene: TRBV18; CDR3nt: TGTGCCAGCTCTCTGACAGGGAGTAACAACGAGCAGTACTTC; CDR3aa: CASSLTGSNNEQYF
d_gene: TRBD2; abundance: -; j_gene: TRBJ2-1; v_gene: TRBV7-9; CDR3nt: TGTGCCAGCAGCTTAAGGGGAGCGGGGAGCTCCTACAATGAGCAGTTCTTC; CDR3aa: CASSLRGAGSSYNEQFF
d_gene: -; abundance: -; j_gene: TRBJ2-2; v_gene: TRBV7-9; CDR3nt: TGTGCCAGCAGCTTAAACCCAGCTGAGATTGCCGGGGAGCTGTTTTTT; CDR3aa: CASSLNPAEIAGELFF
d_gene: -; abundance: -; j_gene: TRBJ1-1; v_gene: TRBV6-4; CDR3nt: TGTGCCAGCAAAGAGGGAGCTGAAGCTTTCTTT; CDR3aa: CASKEGAEAFF
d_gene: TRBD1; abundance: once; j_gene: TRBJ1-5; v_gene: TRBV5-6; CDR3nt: TGTGCCAGCAGCTTTGGGACAGGGGGCAAGAATCAGCCCCAGCATTTT; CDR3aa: CASSFGTGGKNQPQHF
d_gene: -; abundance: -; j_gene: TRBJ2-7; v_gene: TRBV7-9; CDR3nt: TGTGCCAGCAGTTCAGGGATTTCCTACGAGCAGTACTTC; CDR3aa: CASSSGISYEQYF
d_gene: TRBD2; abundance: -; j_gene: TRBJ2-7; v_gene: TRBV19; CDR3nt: TGTGCCAGTAGCCCGGGACTAGAGATTTACGAGCAGTACTTC; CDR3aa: CASSPGLEIYEQYF
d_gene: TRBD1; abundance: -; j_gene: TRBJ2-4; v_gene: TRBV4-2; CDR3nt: TGTGCCAGCAGCCAACCTCCGGGACAGGGTAAGACGACCAAAAACATTCAGTACTTC; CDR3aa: CASSQPPGQGKTTKNIQYF
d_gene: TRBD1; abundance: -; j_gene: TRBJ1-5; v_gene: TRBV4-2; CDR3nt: TGTGCCAGCAGCCCAGGACAGGGACTTCAGCCCCAGCATTTT; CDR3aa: CASSPGQGLQPQHF
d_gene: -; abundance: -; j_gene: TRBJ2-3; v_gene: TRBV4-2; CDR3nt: TGTGCCAGCAGCCAAGAAGGTCCCCGCACAGATACGCAGTATTTT; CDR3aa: CASSQEGPRTDTQYF
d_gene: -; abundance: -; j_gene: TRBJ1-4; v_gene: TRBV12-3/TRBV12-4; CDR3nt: TGTGCCAGCAGCCCCACCGGGCTGAAACTGTTTTTT; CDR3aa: CASSPTGLKLFF
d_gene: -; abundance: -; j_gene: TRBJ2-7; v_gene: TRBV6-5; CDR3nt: TGTGCCAGCAGTTCACGGGACCCTCACACGGGTTACGAGCAGTACTTC; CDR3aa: CASSSRDPHTGYEQYF
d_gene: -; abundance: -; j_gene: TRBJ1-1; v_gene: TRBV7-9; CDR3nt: TGTGCCAGCTACAGCTTAGAAAGGGCTTTCTTT; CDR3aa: CASYSLERAFF
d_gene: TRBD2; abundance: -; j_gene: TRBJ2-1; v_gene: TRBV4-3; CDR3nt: TGCGCCAGCAGCCAAAGGACTAGCCCTAGCCTCTCCTCCTACAATGAGCAGTTCTTC; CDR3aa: CASSQRTSPSLSSYNEQFF
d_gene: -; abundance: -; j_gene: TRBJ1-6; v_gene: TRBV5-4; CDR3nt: TGTGCCAGCAGCTTGGTGGGGGGAATTAATTCACCCCTCCACTTT; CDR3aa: CASSLVGGINSPLHF
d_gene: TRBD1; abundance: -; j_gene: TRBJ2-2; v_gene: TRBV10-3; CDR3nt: TGTGCCACCGACGCACAGGGGCCGAACACCGGGGAGCTGTTTTTT; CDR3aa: CATDAQGPNTGELFF
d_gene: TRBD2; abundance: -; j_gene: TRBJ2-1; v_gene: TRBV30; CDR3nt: TGTGCCTGGAGTGTAGCTAGCGGGGGGTACAATGAGCAGTTCTTC; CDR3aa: CAWSVASGGYNEQFF
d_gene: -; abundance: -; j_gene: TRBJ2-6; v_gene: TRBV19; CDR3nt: TGTGCCAGTAGTTGGGTTAGCTCTGGGGCCAACGTCCTGACTTTC; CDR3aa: CASSWVSSGANVLTF
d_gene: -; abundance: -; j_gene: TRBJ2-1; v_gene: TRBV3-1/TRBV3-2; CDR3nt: TGTGCCAGCAGCCTAGACCTCAACCTGAATGAGCAGTTCTTC; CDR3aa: CASSLDLNLNEQFF
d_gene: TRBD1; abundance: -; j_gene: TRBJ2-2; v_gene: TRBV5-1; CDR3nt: TGCGCCAGCAGGTCGGGGACAGGGGGCTCCGGGGAGCTGTTTTTT; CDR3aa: CASRSGTGGSGELFF
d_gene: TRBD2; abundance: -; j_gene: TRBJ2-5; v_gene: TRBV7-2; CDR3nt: TGTGCCAGCAGCTGGGGACTAGCGGGAGGGCCCGTAGAGACCCAGTACTTC; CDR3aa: CASSWGLAGGPVETQYF
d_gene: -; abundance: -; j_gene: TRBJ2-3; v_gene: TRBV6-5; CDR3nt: TGTGCCAGCAGTAGAACTAGCACAGATACGCAGTATTTT; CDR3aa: CASSRTSTDTQYF
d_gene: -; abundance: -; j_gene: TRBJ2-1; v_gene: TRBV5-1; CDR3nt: TGCGCCAGCAGCTTCAGCCTGACTACCTACAATGAGCAGTTCTTC; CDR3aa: CASSFSLTTYNEQFF
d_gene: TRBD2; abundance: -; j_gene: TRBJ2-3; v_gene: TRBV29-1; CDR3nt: TGCAGCGTCCGGACTAGCGGGACAGATACGCAGTATTTT; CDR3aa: CSVRTSGTDTQYF
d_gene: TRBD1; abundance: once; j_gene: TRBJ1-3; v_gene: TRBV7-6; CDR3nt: TGTGCCAGCAGCAGGGGGCAGGCCTCTGGAAACACCATATATTTT; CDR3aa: CASSRGQASGNTIYF
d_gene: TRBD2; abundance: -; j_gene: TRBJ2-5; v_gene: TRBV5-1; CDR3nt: TGCGCCAGCAGCTTGGGCGGGGGTCGAGAGACCCAGTACTTC; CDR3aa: CASSLGGGRETQYF
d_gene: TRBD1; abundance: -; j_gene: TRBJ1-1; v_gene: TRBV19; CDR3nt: TGTGCCAGTAGTATAGGACAGGGGTGGATGGGAGCTTTCTTT; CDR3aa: CASSIGQGWMGAFF
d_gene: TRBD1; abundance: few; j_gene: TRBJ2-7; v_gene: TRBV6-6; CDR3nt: TGTGCCAGCAGTTACTCATGGACAGGGGGATACGAGCAGTACTTC; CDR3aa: CASSYSWTGGYEQYF
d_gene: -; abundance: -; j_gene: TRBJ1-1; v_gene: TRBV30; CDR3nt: TGTGCCTGGAGTCGGGCCCTGAACACTGAAGCTTTCTTT; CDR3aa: CAWSRALNTEAFF
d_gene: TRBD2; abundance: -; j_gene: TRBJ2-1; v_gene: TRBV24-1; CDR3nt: TGTGCCACCAGTGATCGGACTAGCGTCACCTACAATGAGCAGTTCTTC; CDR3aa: CATSDRTSVTYNEQFF